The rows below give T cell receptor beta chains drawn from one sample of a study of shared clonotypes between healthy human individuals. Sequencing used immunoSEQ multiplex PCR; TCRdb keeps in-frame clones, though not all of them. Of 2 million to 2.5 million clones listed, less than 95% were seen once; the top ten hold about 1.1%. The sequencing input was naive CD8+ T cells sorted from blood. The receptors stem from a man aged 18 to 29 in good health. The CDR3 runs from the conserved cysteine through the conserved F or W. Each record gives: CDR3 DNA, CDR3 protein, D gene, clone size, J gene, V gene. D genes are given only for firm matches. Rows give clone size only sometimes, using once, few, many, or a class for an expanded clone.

cdr3_nt: TGTGCCAGCAGCTCAGTTAACCAAGAGACCCAGTACTTC; cdr3_aa: CASSSVNQETQYF; d_call: -; clone_size: -; j_call: TRBJ2-5; v_call: TRBV13
cdr3_nt: TGTGCCAGCAGCTTACCCACGAACCGGGGATCGGAGCAGTACTTC; cdr3_aa: CASSLPTNRGSEQYF; d_call: -; clone_size: -; j_call: TRBJ2-7; v_call: TRBV7-9
cdr3_nt: TGTGCCAGCAGCTCGGGACCCAGAGGAAACACCATATATTTT; cdr3_aa: CASSSGPRGNTIYF; d_call: -; clone_size: -; j_call: TRBJ1-3; v_call: TRBV9
cdr3_nt: TGTGCCAGCAGCCCCCCGACAGGAGGCATTCAGTACTTC; cdr3_aa: CASSPPTGGIQYF; d_call: -; clone_size: -; j_call: TRBJ2-4; v_call: TRBV7-9
cdr3_nt: TGTGCCAGCAGTTACTTTGGACAGCAAGAGACCCAGTACTTC; cdr3_aa: CASSYFGQQETQYF; d_call: -; clone_size: -; j_call: TRBJ2-5; v_call: TRBV6-5
cdr3_nt: TGTGCCAGCAGCACACTAGCGGGGGTTGTCTACGAGCAGTACTTC; cdr3_aa: CASSTLAGVVYEQYF; d_call: TRBD2; clone_size: -; j_call: TRBJ2-7; v_call: TRBV5-6
cdr3_nt: TGTGCCAGCAGCTTTCGACCGGGGGAACCCCTCTCCTACGAGCAGTACTTC; cdr3_aa: CASSFRPGEPLSYEQYF; d_call: -; clone_size: once; j_call: TRBJ2-7; v_call: TRBV5-6
cdr3_nt: TGTGCCAGCAGCTTGGTTGGGACAGGGTCCTACGAGCAGTACTTC; cdr3_aa: CASSLVGTGSYEQYF; d_call: TRBD1; clone_size: -; j_call: TRBJ2-7; v_call: TRBV5-6
cdr3_nt: TGTGCCAGCAGGGGGCCGACAGGGGGCGAAAACATTCAGTACTTC; cdr3_aa: CASRGPTGGENIQYF; d_call: TRBD1; clone_size: -; j_call: TRBJ2-4; v_call: TRBV2
cdr3_nt: TGTGCCAGCAGTCTGAGACTAGCGGGGGTCTCTAGCACAGATACGCAGTATTTT; cdr3_aa: CASSLRLAGVSSTDTQYF; d_call: TRBD2; clone_size: -; j_call: TRBJ2-3; v_call: TRBV28
cdr3_nt: TGTGCCAGCAGTTACGGGACAGGGGACTACGAGCAGTACTTC; cdr3_aa: CASSYGTGDYEQYF; d_call: TRBD1; clone_size: -; j_call: TRBJ2-7; v_call: TRBV2
cdr3_nt: TGCGCCAGCAGCCAAGTTCGTGAAAAACTGTTTTTT; cdr3_aa: CASSQVREKLFF; d_call: -; clone_size: -; j_call: TRBJ1-4; v_call: TRBV4-1
cdr3_nt: TGTGCCAGCAGTGTACACAGGGTCGAGGCTAATGAAAAACTGTTTTTT; cdr3_aa: CASSVHRVEANEKLFF; d_call: -; clone_size: -; j_call: TRBJ1-4; v_call: TRBV27
cdr3_nt: TGTGCCAGCAGCTTGGGCCGTTGGGGAGACACTGAAGCTTTCTTT; cdr3_aa: CASSLGRWGDTEAFF; d_call: -; clone_size: -; j_call: TRBJ1-1; v_call: TRBV7-9
cdr3_nt: TGTGCCAGCTCCTGGGACAGGGGGGACACTGAAGCTTTCTTT; cdr3_aa: CASSWDRGDTEAFF; d_call: TRBD1; clone_size: -; j_call: TRBJ1-1; v_call: TRBV6-5
cdr3_nt: TGTGCCACCGAGATGTGGACAGAAGATTACTACGAGCAGTACTTC; cdr3_aa: CATEMWTEDYYEQYF; d_call: -; clone_size: -; j_call: TRBJ2-7; v_call: TRBV10-3
cdr3_nt: TGTGCCAGCTCCCTGTCCGGCTTGGGGAACACTGAAGCTTTCTTT; cdr3_aa: CASSLSGLGNTEAFF; d_call: -; clone_size: -; j_call: TRBJ1-1; v_call: TRBV7-9
cdr3_nt: TGTGCCAGCAGGTGGACTAGTGGCACAGATACGCAGTATTTT; cdr3_aa: CASRWTSGTDTQYF; d_call: TRBD2; clone_size: once; j_call: TRBJ2-3; v_call: TRBV2
cdr3_nt: TGCGCCAGCAGCTTGGTAGGGGGTGATATCTATGGCTACACCTTC; cdr3_aa: CASSLVGGDIYGYTF; d_call: -; clone_size: -; j_call: TRBJ1-2; v_call: TRBV5-1
cdr3_nt: TGTGCCAGCAGCGCAGGAACGGGGGGCGAGCAGTTCTTC; cdr3_aa: CASSAGTGGEQFF; d_call: -; clone_size: -; j_call: TRBJ2-1; v_call: TRBV2
cdr3_nt: TGTGCCAGCAGCTTACCTCCCTACGAGCAGTACTTC; cdr3_aa: CASSLPPYEQYF; d_call: -; clone_size: -; j_call: TRBJ2-7; v_call: TRBV5-4
cdr3_nt: TGTGCCAGCAGCTTAGCGTCACCTTATGGGGGCTACACCTTC; cdr3_aa: CASSLASPYGGYTF; d_call: -; clone_size: -; j_call: TRBJ1-2; v_call: TRBV11-2
cdr3_nt: TGCGCCAGCAGCCATACCGGGACTAGCGGGCTAGGGGACACCGGGGAGCTGTTTTTT; cdr3_aa: CASSHTGTSGLGDTGELFF; d_call: TRBD2; clone_size: -; j_call: TRBJ2-2; v_call: TRBV4-3
cdr3_nt: TGTGCCAGCAGCTTGGTTTGGGTCGGGGAGCAGTTCTTC; cdr3_aa: CASSLVWVGEQFF; d_call: -; clone_size: -; j_call: TRBJ2-1; v_call: TRBV11-2
cdr3_nt: TGTGCCAGCAGCACCTTTCTCCGGGACAGGGAGCAGTTCTTC; cdr3_aa: CASSTFLRDREQFF; d_call: TRBD1; clone_size: -; j_call: TRBJ2-1; v_call: TRBV7-2
cdr3_nt: TGCGCCAGCAGCCCCTGGACAGGGCCAATATGGGGCTACACCTTC; cdr3_aa: CASSPWTGPIWGYTF; d_call: TRBD1; clone_size: once; j_call: TRBJ1-2; v_call: TRBV5-1
cdr3_nt: TGTGCCAGCAGTGAGGGGACCCTTAACTATGGCTACACCTTC; cdr3_aa: CASSEGTLNYGYTF; d_call: -; clone_size: -; j_call: TRBJ1-2; v_call: TRBV9
cdr3_nt: TGTGCCAGCGGGGCAGGATCTTCCTACGAGCAGTACTTC; cdr3_aa: CASGAGSSYEQYF; d_call: -; clone_size: -; j_call: TRBJ2-7; v_call: TRBV19
cdr3_nt: TGTGCCAGCAGCTTAGATTCGCGGAGCTCCTACAATGAGCAGTTCTTC; cdr3_aa: CASSLDSRSSYNEQFF; d_call: -; clone_size: -; j_call: TRBJ2-1; v_call: TRBV11-2
cdr3_nt: TGTGCCAGCAGTGAAGTACAGGGGGCAGGTGAGCAGTACTTC; cdr3_aa: CASSEVQGAGEQYF; d_call: TRBD1; clone_size: -; j_call: TRBJ2-7; v_call: TRBV2
cdr3_nt: TGCGCCAGCAGCTTTATGGATGAGCAGTTCTTC; cdr3_aa: CASSFMDEQFF; d_call: -; clone_size: -; j_call: TRBJ2-1; v_call: TRBV4-1
cdr3_nt: TGTGCCAGTAGTTACGAGGCGGCCGAGTCAGATACGCAGTATTTT; cdr3_aa: CASSYEAAESDTQYF; d_call: -; clone_size: -; j_call: TRBJ2-3; v_call: TRBV19
cdr3_nt: TGTGCCAGCAGCTTTGGGACACTGGTGAATGAGCAGTTCTTC; cdr3_aa: CASSFGTLVNEQFF; d_call: -; clone_size: -; j_call: TRBJ2-1; v_call: TRBV5-6
cdr3_nt: TGTGCCAGCAGCGCAGCGGGAGGGCCTCCCTACGAGCAGTACTTC; cdr3_aa: CASSAAGGPPYEQYF; d_call: TRBD2; clone_size: -; j_call: TRBJ2-7; v_call: TRBV6-6
cdr3_nt: TGTGCCAGCAGTTACTCGTGGGGGAGTAGAGGCACTGAAGCTTTCTTT; cdr3_aa: CASSYSWGSRGTEAFF; d_call: -; clone_size: -; j_call: TRBJ1-1; v_call: TRBV6-5
cdr3_nt: TGTGCCAGCAGCTTAGGGTGGGAGGGCCGGTACGAGCAGTACTTC; cdr3_aa: CASSLGWEGRYEQYF; d_call: TRBD2; clone_size: -; j_call: TRBJ2-7; v_call: TRBV11-2
cdr3_nt: TGTGCCAGCAGTCCGACCCCCGGGACAGAAAACTATGGCTACACCTTC; cdr3_aa: CASSPTPGTENYGYTF; d_call: TRBD1; clone_size: -; j_call: TRBJ1-2; v_call: TRBV27
cdr3_nt: TGTGCCAGCAGCTCCTGGGGGGCTAGCGGGGGCAATGAGCAGTTCTTC; cdr3_aa: CASSSWGASGGNEQFF; d_call: TRBD2; clone_size: -; j_call: TRBJ2-1; v_call: TRBV11-3
cdr3_nt: TGTGCCATCAGACGGACGACAGATGCAACTAATGAAAAACTGTTTTTT; cdr3_aa: CAIRRTTDATNEKLFF; d_call: -; clone_size: -; j_call: TRBJ1-4; v_call: TRBV10-3
cdr3_nt: TGCAGCGTTGAGATCGGCGGCCCCTACGAGCAGTACTTC; cdr3_aa: CSVEIGGPYEQYF; d_call: -; clone_size: -; j_call: TRBJ2-7; v_call: TRBV29-1
cdr3_nt: TGTGCCAGCAGTTTCACCGGGACAGGGGACGAGCAGTACTTC; cdr3_aa: CASSFTGTGDEQYF; d_call: TRBD1; clone_size: once; j_call: TRBJ2-7; v_call: TRBV27
cdr3_nt: TGTGCCAGCTCACCGACAGCGGGGGGCAACGAGCAGTACTTC; cdr3_aa: CASSPTAGGNEQYF; d_call: TRBD2; clone_size: once; j_call: TRBJ2-7; v_call: TRBV18
cdr3_nt: TGTGCCAGCAGCTCCGATAGCCGGGAGACCCAGTACTTC; cdr3_aa: CASSSDSRETQYF; d_call: -; clone_size: -; j_call: TRBJ2-5; v_call: TRBV11-2
cdr3_nt: TGTGCCAGCAGAGGGGGGACGGATGAGCAGTTCTTC; cdr3_aa: CASRGGTDEQFF; d_call: -; clone_size: few; j_call: TRBJ2-1; v_call: TRBV7-9
cdr3_nt: TGTGCCAGCAGCCAGGGACTAGCGGGCCTCAATGAGCAGTTCTTC; cdr3_aa: CASSQGLAGLNEQFF; d_call: TRBD2; clone_size: once; j_call: TRBJ2-1; v_call: TRBV7-2
cdr3_nt: TGCGCCAGCAGCCAAGACGCCCTCTCTGGGGCCAACGTCCTGACTTTC; cdr3_aa: CASSQDALSGANVLTF; d_call: -; clone_size: -; j_call: TRBJ2-6; v_call: TRBV4-1
cdr3_nt: TGTGCCAGTAGTATTTCAGTATCCGCCTACGAGCAGTACTTC; cdr3_aa: CASSISVSAYEQYF; d_call: -; clone_size: -; j_call: TRBJ2-7; v_call: TRBV19
cdr3_nt: TGTGCCAGCAGTTGGGACAGGGGAGGGTATGGCTACACCTTC; cdr3_aa: CASSWDRGGYGYTF; d_call: TRBD1; clone_size: -; j_call: TRBJ1-2; v_call: TRBV6-5
cdr3_nt: TGTGCCAGTAGTTGGAGGGAAGGGGGCAATCAGCCCCAGCATTTT; cdr3_aa: CASSWREGGNQPQHF; d_call: -; clone_size: -; j_call: TRBJ1-5; v_call: TRBV19
cdr3_nt: TGCGCCAGCAGCCTTTCACAGGGGGCTAAAGAGACCCAGTACTTC; cdr3_aa: CASSLSQGAKETQYF; d_call: TRBD1; clone_size: -; j_call: TRBJ2-5; v_call: TRBV4-3
cdr3_nt: TGTGCTAGTGGTTTGCCACCAAGGCTATCAGCCCCCAACGAGCAGTACTTC; cdr3_aa: CASGLPPRLSAPNEQYF; d_call: -; clone_size: -; j_call: TRBJ2-7; v_call: TRBV12-5
cdr3_nt: TGTGCCAGCAGCCCAGAAAATAAACCCGCCTACGAGCAGTACTTC; cdr3_aa: CASSPENKPAYEQYF; d_call: -; clone_size: -; j_call: TRBJ2-7; v_call: TRBV7-2
cdr3_nt: TGTGCCAGCAGCCCGTTCTCCTCCTATAATTCACCCCTCCACTTT; cdr3_aa: CASSPFSSYNSPLHF; d_call: -; clone_size: -; j_call: TRBJ1-6; v_call: TRBV14
cdr3_nt: TGCAGCGTTCTTGGGCAAACCTACGAGCAGTACTTC; cdr3_aa: CSVLGQTYEQYF; d_call: -; clone_size: -; j_call: TRBJ2-7; v_call: TRBV29-1